This T cell receptor (beta chain) is drawn from a study of cytomegalovirus exposure and HLA in healthy donors. Primers included in the PCR were 60 Vbeta and 13 Jbeta primers. Only in-frame clones appear in the TCRdb table, and some are missing; sequencing was by immunoSEQ multiplex PCR. The repertoire holds about 170,000 clones, with approximately 70% as singletons. General observations from the study: Per a prior analysis, the majority of TCR beta V segments were productive roughly 90% or roughly 30% of the time. Across donors, presence/absence analyses took sequencing depth to be roughly uniform.

A remark on this clone: Its specificity is not known.

Each donor's status was that of a healthy bone marrow donor. The TCR sequence derives from a young woman in good health and CMV-seropositive. Input material: PBMCs.

The CDR3 sequence: CAWSLDRVNTEAFF. The CDR3 DNA reads TGTGCCTGGAGCCTAGACAGGGTCAACACTGAAGCTTTCTTT. The J gene is TRBJ1-1, the V gene TRBV30; 7 bases fit TRBD1. V shed 3 bases and J 2 bases; nucleotides not matched to a gene: 6. Germline-derived CDR1 and CDR2 are GTSNPN and SVGIG (reference sequence). The CDR3 is 14 amino acids.